Below, 24 T cell receptor beta chains from the same sample are listed, as sequenced in a study of blood T cell repertoires in COVID-19. Clones were read by immunoSEQ multiplex PCR, and TCRdb kept only the in-frame ones, dropping some. This table has tens of thousands of clones, over 70% appearing once. Sequencing was performed on peripheral blood. All receptors derive from a man over 45 with active or convalescent COVID-19.

The V and J genes are TRBV3-1 (or the pseudogene TRBV3-2) and TRBJ2-5; possible D gene TRBD2, 5 bases. V dropped 3 bases and J dropped 4 bases, with 12 bases sitting between them. The CDR3 contains 14 residues. The germline gives CDR1 LGHDT, CDR2 YNNKEL (reference sequence). The CDR3 DNA reads TGTGCCAGCAGCCAGTTCCTAGCACCAGAGACCCAGTACTTC. This codes for CASSQFLAPETQYF.

This clone was seen more than once but under ten times. The CDR3: CASSPWGTGYGYTF. As DNA, the CDR3 is TGTGCCAGCAGCCCCTGGGGGACAGGGTATGGCTACACCTTC. The chain combines TRBV6-5 with TRBJ1-2; TRBD1 matches 9 bases. This CDR3 is built from 14 residues. The V and J ends lost 6 bases and 5 bases, in that order; junction bases with no gene match: 7. Germline V gene data show CDR1 as MNHEY and CDR2 as SVGAGI.

V is TRBV5-1 and J is TRBJ2-2; TRBD1 is a possible D gene (6 bases). The germline CDR1 and CDR2 sequences are SGHRS and YFSETQ. The CDR3 has 17 amino acids. The ends were cut back, 6 bases at V and 2 bases at J, with 20 bases in the middle. CDR3 DNA sequence: TGCGCCAGCACCCACTACAGGGAGAGCCGCAACACCGGGGAGCTGTTTTTT. Translated: CASTHYRESRNTGELFF.

V and J are TRBV6-5 and TRBJ2-5; D not certain. Trimming took off 5 bases at V and 2 bases at J, with 15 bases between the two ends. In germline, CDR1 is MNHEY, CDR2 SVGAGI. The CDR3 spans 15 residues. CDR3 DNA: TGTGCCAGCAGTACCCTTGAGGCTGGACAAGAGACCCAGTACTTC. Amino acid sequence: CASSTLEAGQETQYF.

The chain uses TRBV7-9 and TRBJ2-1; perhaps TRBD2 as D (6 bases). Trimming removed 6 bases at V and 10 bases at J, with 13 bases between. The germline V gene has CDR1 SEHNR and CDR2 FQNEAQ (reference sequence). There are 12 residues in the CDR3. Here the CDR3 reads CASSSSGLEQFF. The CDR3 nucleotides read TGTGCCAGCAGTTCCAGCGGGTTAGAGCAGTTCTTC.

The chain recombines TRBV3-1 (or the pseudogene TRBV3-2) with TRBJ2-7; no definite D call. The CDR3 contains 18 residues. V was shortened by 2 bases and J by 2 bases, with 22 bases between the two germline ends. CDR1 LGHDT and CDR2 YNNKEL come from the germline V gene (reference sequence). The CDR3 protein is CASSQIGSHGRLAYEQYF. CDR3 sequence (DNA): TGTGCCAGCAGCCAAATAGGATCCCATGGAAGACTGGCCTACGAGCAGTACTTC.

This clone is a singleton in its sample. The chain recombines TRBV4-1 with TRBJ2-2, with D tentatively TRBD2 (6 bases). CDR3 length: 13 residues. Germline CDR1 reads MGHRA; CDR2 reads YSYEKL. V lost 1 base and J 6 bases, leaving 6 bases between the germline ends. The CDR3 is CASSQGEAGELFF. The CDR3, as DNA: TGCGCCAGCAGCCAAGGGGAGGCCGGGGAGCTGTTTTTT.

The chain is built from TRBV11-2 and TRBJ2-7, with TRBD1 as a possible D gene (5 bases). Germline lookup yields CDR1 SGHAT and CDR2 FQNNGV. The CDR3 loop spans 13 amino acids. V was shortened by 3 bases and J by 3 bases, with 9 bases between the two germline ends. CDR3 coding DNA: TGTGCCAGCAGCTTCCAGGGATTCTACGAGCAGTACTTC. This translates into CASSFQGFYEQYF.

This clone was detected only once. The chain combines TRBV6-4 with TRBJ2-2, with 14 bases aligning to TRBD2. The V segment lost 0 bases and the J segment 6 bases; nucleotides outside the gene matches: 0. The CDR3 has 16 residues. The germline CDR1 and CDR2 sequences are MRHNA and SNTAGT. CDR3 protein: CASSDSTSGGAGELFF. In DNA, the CDR3 is TGTGCCAGCAGTGACTCGACTAGCGGGGGGGCCGGGGAGCTGTTTTTT.

The chain links TRBV28 to TRBJ2-7, with D hard to call. With 5 bases removed from V and 5 bases from J, the gap between germline ends came to 10 bases. The CDR3 covers 12 residues. Per germline, CDR1 MDHEN and CDR2 SYDVKM. The CDR3 bases are TGTGCCAGCAGTCCCTCCCGTAACGAGCAGTACTTC. This gives the protein CASSPSRNEQYF.

V and J are TRBV9 and TRBJ1-4; 10 positions match TRBD1. J lost 8 bases, V lost 4 bases, and 5 bases had no gene match. The CDR3 extends over 14 amino acids. In germline, CDR1 is SGDLS, CDR2 YYNGEE. For the CDR3, the DNA is TGTGCCAGCAGCCAGACAGGGGGCGGGGAAAAACTGTTTTTT. Amino acid sequence: CASSQTGGGEKLFF.

This clone has just a few counts. The chain couples TRBV10-3 to TRBJ2-1, with TRBD2 matching over 11 bases. The germline CDR1 and CDR2 sequences are ENHRY and SYGVKD. V was clipped by 10 bases and J by 1 base; unmatched bases: 6. The CDR3 spans 15 residues. The CDR3 protein is CATLPSGRSYNEQFF. CDR3 nucleotides: TGTGCCACCCTCCCTAGCGGGAGGTCCTACAATGAGCAGTTCTTC.

The CDR3 DNA reads as TGTGCCAGCAGTTCCTCTGCCAGGGGTGAGCAGTTCTTC. The encoded protein is CASSSSARGEQFF. The genes are TRBV7-9 and TRBJ2-1, with D possibly TRBD1 on 6 matching bases. Germline V lookup: CDR1 SEHNR, CDR2 FQNEAQ (reference sequence). Trimming took off 6 bases at V and 9 bases at J, with 15 bases between the two ends. The CDR3 has 13 amino acids.

With regard to this clone: Other DNA sequences within the sample encode an identical CDR3. The chain couples TRBV5-4 to TRBJ2-2; perhaps TRBD1 as D (6 bases). Germline CDR1 and CDR2: SGHNT and YYREEE (reference sequence). The CDR3 runs to 15 residues. Trimming cost V 0 bases and J 2 bases, with 8 bases left between them. The CDR3 spells CASSLDGGNTGELFF. DNA of the CDR3: TGTGCCAGCAGCTTGGATGGGGGCAACACCGGGGAGCTGTTTTTT.

V is TRBV27 and J is TRBJ2-7; no clear D gene. Germline V gives CDR1 MNHEY, CDR2 SMNVEV (reference sequence). The CDR3 totals 12 residues. With 5 bases removed from V and 4 bases from J, the gap between germline ends came to 9 bases. The CDR3 nucleotides are TGTGCCAGCAGTCTCACCGGGTACGAGCAGTACTTC. It is translated as CASSLTGYEQYF.

This chain joins TRBV3-1 (or the pseudogene TRBV3-2) and TRBJ2-7; TRBD2 might be the D (6 bases). Germline CDR1 is LGHDT and CDR2 is YNNKEL (reference sequence). CDR3 size: 17 residues. The germline V and J ends were trimmed by 1 base and 0 bases, with 16 bases remaining between them. The CDR3 DNA follows: TGTGCCAGCAGCCAAGTGACTAGTTGGCCCAGCTCCTACGAGCAGTACTTC. It codes for CASSQVTSWPSSYEQYF.

The rearrangement links TRBV7-9 to TRBJ1-1; 8 bases map to TRBD1. The germline gives CDR1 SEHNR, CDR2 FQNEAQ (reference sequence). The CDR3 is made up of 12 amino acids. V lost 5 bases, J lost 4 bases, and 0 bases stayed unmatched. DNA of the CDR3: TGTGCCAGCAGCACAGGGGGCACTGAAGCTTTCTTT. It encodes CASSTGGTEAFF.

The V and J genes are TRBV7-6 and TRBJ1-6, with D unresolved. The CDR3 loop spans 15 amino acids. Germline V CDR1 and CDR2: SGHVS, FNYEAQ. The V and J ends lost 5 bases and 6 bases respectively, with 14 bases between them. The CDR3 DNA follows: TGTGCCAGCAGCCCTGAGGGAGGATTTAATTCACCCCTCCACTTT. This codes for CASSPEGGFNSPLHF.

The chain joins TRBV19 to TRBJ1-1, with 10 nucleotides matching TRBD1. J lost 4 bases, V lost 7 bases, and 15 bases had no gene match. The CDR3 has 17 residues. From germline, CDR1 is LNHDA and CDR2 SQIVND (reference sequence). CDR3 residues: CASTQDRGQIRGTEAFF. The DNA for the CDR3 is TGTGCCAGTACTCAAGACAGGGGGCAAATACGAGGCACTGAAGCTTTCTTT.

This rearrangement joins TRBV4-2 to TRBJ1-5; D is perhaps TRBD1 (6 bases). The CDR3 loop spans 17 amino acids. Trimming removed 1 base at V and 0 bases at J, with 13 bases between. The germline V gene has CDR1 LGHNA and CDR2 YNFKEQ. Written as DNA, the CDR3 is TGTGCCAGCAGCCAAGGCCGCAGGGGTCCTAGCAATCAGCCCCAGCATTTT. Its translation: CASSQGRRGPSNQPQHF.

The rearrangement links TRBV15 to TRBJ2-7, with D maybe TRBD1 (5 bases). The CDR3 is made up of 17 amino acids. With 0 bases removed from V and 9 bases from J, the gap between germline ends came to 24 bases. The V gene's germline CDR1 is LNHNV and CDR2 YYDKDF (reference sequence). This CDR3 is CATSRDGLQGSTFGQYF. CDR3 in DNA: TGTGCCACCAGCAGAGACGGTTTGCAGGGAAGTACGTTCGGGCAGTACTTC.

The V gene is TRBV11-2, the J gene TRBJ2-1; TRBD2 agrees at 9 bases. The CDR3 is 17 amino acids. Germline-derived CDR1 and CDR2 are SGHAT and FQNNGV. V lost 1 base, J lost 2 bases, and 6 bases stayed unmatched. The CDR3 sequence: CASSLGRASGAYNEQFF. The CDR3 DNA sequence: TGTGCCAGCAGCTTAGGCCGGGCTAGCGGGGCCTACAATGAGCAGTTCTTC.

This sequence joins TRBV7-6 and TRBJ2-7; D gene ambiguous. This CDR3 spans 13 amino acids. V lost 4 bases to trimming and J lost 6 bases, with 13 bases between them. The germline V gene has CDR1 SGHVS and CDR2 FNYEAQ. The CDR3 DNA is TGTGCCAGCAGCTCGAACACCAGGTTCGAGCAGTACTTC. It translates to CASSSNTRFEQYF.

The genes are TRBV27 and TRBJ1-2; D perhaps matches TRBD1 (6 bases). V lost 6 bases and J lost 6, with 14 bases in between. Germline CDR1 MNHEY, CDR2 SMNVEV (reference sequence). The CDR3 has 13 residues. The CDR3 reads CASSPGHLNGYTF. DNA for the CDR3: TGTGCCAGCAGCCCGGGACACCTTAATGGCTACACCTTC.